This section outlines one TCR beta chain sequence together with its context. This clone's antigen is unknown. The sample holds no much larger clone one base away, and base qualities are not on file. A patient counted as having stable Graves' hyperthyroidism if no progression to ophthalmopathy occurred over 18 months of follow-up. The hyperthyroidism patients were between 18 and 65 years old and newly diagnosed, with a disease duration of less than 2 months. Patients with uncontrolled infections, other autoimmune diseases, pregnancy or lactation were excluded. Diagnoses relied on clinical symptoms, serum thyroxine and TRAb, thyroid ultrasound and orbital computed tomography. PBMCs were separated from roughly 9.6 ml of fresh peripheral blood using Ficoll-Paque density gradient centrifugation. Total RNA was extracted with Trizol reagent, and quality was checked on an Agilent 2100 Bioanalyzer. The data derive from a study of T cells in Graves' hyperthyroidism and ophthalmopathy (dated by TCRdb to about 2019). With respect to the entire study: Peripheral blood samples were taken at initial diagnosis, before any treatment was given. To identify distinguishing TCR V-J signatures, a discovery cohort of 100 patients was used, comprising approximately 40 with Graves' ophthalmopathy and about 59 with stable Graves' hyperthyroidism. Thyroid tissue and blood T-cell repertoires from more than five Graves' hyperthyroidism patients were also compared in the study. For training and testing, the roughly 100 patients in the discovery cohort were randomly divided in a 7:3 ratio. Prospective prediction of ophthalmopathy was tested in an independent validation cohort of some 20 hyperthyroidism patients and 17 patients who later progressed to ophthalmopathy. Following sampling, methimazole starting at 30 mg daily was given to hyperthyroidism patients, and high-dose intravenous methylprednisolone was given to ophthalmopathy patients. According to the paper, TCR Vbeta CDR3 sequencing was carried out on some 140 peripheral blood samples, which came from fewer than 50 ophthalmopathy, approximately 72 hyperthyroidism and around 17 progressor patients.

Amplification of TCR beta CDR3 regions was carried out from RNA transcripts. The TCR CDR3 was subjected to a first round of RT-PCR using the HTBI primer set and the Qiagen OneStep RT-PCR kit. Libraries were constructed in a second round of multiplex PCR, after which size selection and purification were performed. Sequencing of the libraries was done on an Illumina HiSeq2000 using paired-end 100 bp reads. In the original analysis: SOAPnuke was used to process the raw data, removing reads that contained adapters or uncalled bases, had a mean Phred below 15, or lacked an exact match to the constant primer or identifier. High-quality paired reads were merged with COPE v1.2.5, and unique nucleotide sequences were defined as clonotypes. Clonotypes were aligned to IMGT TRBV, TRBD and TRBJ reference segments using MiTCR v1.1. The analysis included only V-J combinations with a frequency above 0.0001, which together covered 99.2% of the repertoires. The TCS score was defined as F50 (clonal expansion) divided by E x V (chaos), with BLOSUM62-based TCRdist calculated between CDR3 peptides within each V-J. Welch's t-statistics and random forest reduced fewer than 600 V-J features to 10 to 15, which were used in a naive Bayes classifier (R e1071). The similarity between thyroid and blood repertoires was quantified using the Morisita-Horn index. TCRdb reran the public reads through fastp at Q25 and MiXCR, keeping productive beta chains. Rows are unified per CDR3 protein, each entry keeping the most common DNA and genes. Here the V and J calls rest on TCRdb's processing, not on the authors' analysis. Counted in this sample were nearly 750,000 distinct CDR3 sequences; roughly 32% of them appeared once. The ten largest clones capture around 30% of the sample.

CDR3 length: 14 amino acids, cysteine to phenylalanine. The CDR3 DNA has 42 bases and is translated from base 1. V ends up 3 bases short and J 7 bases short, with an unmatched junction base count of 7. From the germline V gene, CDR1 is SGHDN and CDR2 is FVKESK. Results the study describes overall, beyond this receptor: Most expanded thyroid clonotypes (frequency above 0.001) were also found in blood, which suggests that blood repertoires may mirror thyroid immune responses. In cross-validation, a model built on a 13 V-J signature told ophthalmopathy apart from stable hyperthyroidism with under 90% sensitivity and around 83% specificity, and in testing the same model reached 80%/75%. Sample size was not statistically predetermined, and investigators were not blinded to group allocation. In validation, the model predicted progression to ophthalmopathy with approximately 71% sensitivity and 72% to 85% specificity, a median of about six months before onset.

Sequenced material: blood. The source of this sequence is a woman in her thirties or forties with Graves' hyperthyroidism. The chain links TRBV14 with TRBJ1-1, with 8 bases in between that match TRBD1. The CDR3 sequence is CASSQATGGYEAFF. Read as DNA, the sequence is TGTGCCAGCAGCCAGGCCACAGGGGGGTATGAAGCTTTCTTT.